Following are 10 T cell receptor beta chains from one sample sequenced in a study of blood T cell repertoires in COVID-19. The protocol was immunoSEQ multiplex PCR, while the TCRdb copy is restricted to in-frame clones and leaves out a portion. The sample holds 150,000 or so clones; approximately 78% are singletons and the top ten take 6%. Sequencing was done on a sample of PBMCs or T cells enriched from blood (not recorded which). These receptor sequences come from a woman in her forties or fifties who had recovered from COVID-19.

This clone was observed a single time. V usage is TRBV28 and J usage is TRBJ2-5; 15 bases are a match to TRBD2. There are 17 residues in the CDR3. Unmatched junction bases numbered 9, after V lost 6 bases and J lost 4 bases. Germline loops: CDR1 MDHEN, CDR2 SYDVKM. CDR3 DNA sequence: TGTGCCAGCAGCCGCGGGGGACTAGCGGGGGGCTTAGAGACCCAGTACTTC. It is translated as CASSRGGLAGGLETQYF.

The CDR3 sequence: CASSSPGQGLTEAFF. In nucleotides, the CDR3 is TGTGCCAGCAGTTCACCGGGACAGGGACTCACTGAAGCTTTCTTT. V gene TRBV6-6 combines with J gene TRBJ1-1; TRBD1 agrees at 9 bases. CDR1 is MNHNY, CDR2 SVGAGI, per germline (reference sequence). The CDR3 runs to 15 residues. V shed 4 bases and J 4 bases; nucleotides not matched to a gene: 7.

The chain carries TRBV21-1 and TRBJ2-7; the DNA was not used to check the table's D call, TRBD1. TRBV21-1 is termed a pseudogene. This CDR3 comprises 16 residues. CDR3 bases: TGTGCCAGCAGCAGCCCCGGGACAGGGGGCCGGGGCGAGCAGTACGTC. Its protein is CASSSPGTGGRGEQYV.

The J gene is TRBJ2-5, the V gene TRBV5-8; the match to TRBD2 covers 15 bases. The CDR3 extends over 17 amino acids. The trim removed 4 bases at V and 7 bases at J, leaving 11 bases unmatched. Germline CDR1 and CDR2: SGHTS and YDEGEE. The CDR3 spells CASSPWTSGGAFGTQYF. The CDR3 nucleotides read TGTGCCAGCAGCCCTTGGACTAGCGGGGGGGCCTTCGGGACCCAGTACTTC.

The rearrangement uses TRBV25-1 and TRBJ1-6; D not resolved. The CDR3 contains 11 residues. Germline V CDR1 and CDR2: MGHDK, SYGVNS. Trimming left V 9 bases short and J 14 bases short, with 14 bases between. The CDR3 DNA sequence: TGTGCCAGTTCCCAAGGGAGGGCCCTCCACTTT. It yields the protein CASSQGRALHF.

The chain is built from TRBV18 and TRBJ2-3; 10 bases map to TRBD2. Germline CDR1 is KGHSH and CDR2 is LQKENI. The CDR3 extends over 15 amino acids. V shed 1 base and J 4 bases; nucleotides not matched to a gene: 2. The CDR3 DNA reads as TGTGCCAGCTCACCACAGCGGGGGGGAGCAGATACGCAGTATTTT. Translating gives CASSPQRGGADTQYF. Looking up the rest from reference TRBV18 and TRBJ2-3 gives the full variable domain: NAGVMQNPRHLVRRRGQEARLRCSPMKGHSHVYWYRQLPEEGLKFMVYLQKENIIDESGMPKERFSAEFPKEGPSILRIQQVVRGDSAAYFCASSPQRGGADTQYFGPGTRLTVL.

The chain's CDR3 is CASSLIRGNTEAFF. CDR3 nucleotide sequence: TGTGCCAGCAGTCTAATCAGAGGGAACACTGAAGCTTTCTTT. V usage is TRBV27 and J usage is TRBJ1-1; D ambiguous. The CDR3 extends over 14 amino acids. The V end lost 5 bases, the J end lost 1 base, and 11 bases lay between the germline ends. The germline V gene encodes CDR1 MNHEY and CDR2 SMNVEV (reference sequence).

The chain employs TRBV7-2 and TRBJ1-2; D unresolved. Germline V CDR1 and CDR2: SGHTA, FQGNSA. The CDR3 length is 13 residues. Trimming left V 2 bases short and J 4 bases short, with 8 bases between. CDR3 in DNA: TGTGCCAGCAGCTTAACACAGAGCTATGGCTACACCTTC. Encoded protein: CASSLTQSYGYTF.

This clone has more than one count but fewer than ten. V and J are TRBV28 and TRBJ1-1, with D perhaps TRBD1 (5 bases). The CDR3 runs 12 residues. CDR1 is MDHEN and CDR2 is SYDVKM in the germline V gene. Trimming cost V 5 bases and J 11 bases, with 15 bases left between them. This CDR3 reads CASSPGLYPAFF. The DNA for the CDR3 is TGTGCCAGCAGTCCGGGACTCTACCCCGCTTTCTTT.

V and J are TRBV9 and TRBJ1-6, with D maybe TRBD1 (6 bases). CDR1 is SGDLS and CDR2 is YYNGEE in the germline V gene. This CDR3 region has 16 residues. Trimming took off 3 bases at V and 7 bases at J, with 17 bases between the two ends. The CDR3 coding sequence is TGTGCCAGCAGCGCCCTGGTGGGTCAGGGGAATTCACCCCTCCACTTT. Its translation is CASSALVGQGNSPLHF.